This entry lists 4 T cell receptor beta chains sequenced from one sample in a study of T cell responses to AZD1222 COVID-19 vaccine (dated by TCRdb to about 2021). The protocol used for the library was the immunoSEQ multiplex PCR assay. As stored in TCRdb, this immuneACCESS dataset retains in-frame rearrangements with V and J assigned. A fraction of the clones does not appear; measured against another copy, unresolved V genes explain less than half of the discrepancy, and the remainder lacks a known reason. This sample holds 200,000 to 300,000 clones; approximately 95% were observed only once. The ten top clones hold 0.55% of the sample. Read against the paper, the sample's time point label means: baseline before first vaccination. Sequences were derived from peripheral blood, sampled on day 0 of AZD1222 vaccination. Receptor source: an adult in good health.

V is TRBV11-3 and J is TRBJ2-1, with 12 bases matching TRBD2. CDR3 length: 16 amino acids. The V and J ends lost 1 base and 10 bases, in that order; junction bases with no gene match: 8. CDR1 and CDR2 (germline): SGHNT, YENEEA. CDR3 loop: CASSLGTRTSGDEQFF. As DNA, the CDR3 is TGTGCCAGCAGCTTAGGGACGAGGACTAGCGGGGACGAGCAGTTCTTC.

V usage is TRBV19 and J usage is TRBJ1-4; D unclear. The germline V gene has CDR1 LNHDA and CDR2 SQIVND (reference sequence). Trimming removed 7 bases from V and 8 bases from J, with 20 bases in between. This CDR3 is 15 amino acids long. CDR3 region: CASTNSLPRGEKLFF. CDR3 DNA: TGTGCCAGTACCAACAGCCTCCCAAGAGGCGAAAAACTGTTTTTT. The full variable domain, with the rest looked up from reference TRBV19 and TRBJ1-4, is DGGITQSPKYLFRKEGQNVTLSCEQNLNHDAMYWYRQDPGQGLRLIYYSQIVNDFQKGDIAEGYSVSREKKESFPLTVTSAQKNPTAFYLCASTNSLPRGEKLFFGSGTQLSVL.

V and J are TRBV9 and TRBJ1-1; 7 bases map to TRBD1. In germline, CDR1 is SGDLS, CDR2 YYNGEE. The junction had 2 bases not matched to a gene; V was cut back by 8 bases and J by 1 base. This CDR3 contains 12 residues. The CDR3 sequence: CASGTANTEAFF. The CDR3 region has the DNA TGTGCCAGTGGGACAGCGAACACTGAAGCTTTCTTT. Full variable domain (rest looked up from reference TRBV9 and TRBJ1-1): DSGVTQTPKHLITATGQRVTLRCSPRSGDLSVYWYQQSLDQGLQFLIQYYNGEERAKGNILERFSAQQFPDLHSELNLSSLELGDSALYFCASGTANTEAFFGQGTRLTVV.

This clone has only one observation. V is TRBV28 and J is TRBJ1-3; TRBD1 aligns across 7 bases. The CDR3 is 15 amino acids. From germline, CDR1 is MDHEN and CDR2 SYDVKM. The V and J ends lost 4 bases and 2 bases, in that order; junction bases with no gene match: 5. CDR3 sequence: CASSSSTGAGNTIYF. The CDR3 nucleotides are TGTGCCAGCAGTTCCTCAACAGGGGCTGGAAACACCATATATTTT.